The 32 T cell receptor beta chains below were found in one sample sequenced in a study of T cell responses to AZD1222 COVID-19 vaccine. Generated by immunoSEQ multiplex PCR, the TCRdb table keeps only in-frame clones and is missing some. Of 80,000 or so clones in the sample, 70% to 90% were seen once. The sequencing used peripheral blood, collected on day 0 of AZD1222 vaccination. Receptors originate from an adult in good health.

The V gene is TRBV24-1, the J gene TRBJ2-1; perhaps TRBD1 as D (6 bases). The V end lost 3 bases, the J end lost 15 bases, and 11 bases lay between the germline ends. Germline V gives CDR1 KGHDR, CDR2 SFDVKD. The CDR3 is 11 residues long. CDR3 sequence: CATSDRQARFF. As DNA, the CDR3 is TGTGCCACCAGTGATCGACAGGCCCGGTTCTTC.

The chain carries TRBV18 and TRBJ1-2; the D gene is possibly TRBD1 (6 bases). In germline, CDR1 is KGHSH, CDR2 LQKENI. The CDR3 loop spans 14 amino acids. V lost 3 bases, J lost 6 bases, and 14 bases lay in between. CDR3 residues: CASSPRARGDGYTF. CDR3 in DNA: TGTGCCAGCTCACCTAGGGCCAGGGGAGATGGCTACACCTTC.

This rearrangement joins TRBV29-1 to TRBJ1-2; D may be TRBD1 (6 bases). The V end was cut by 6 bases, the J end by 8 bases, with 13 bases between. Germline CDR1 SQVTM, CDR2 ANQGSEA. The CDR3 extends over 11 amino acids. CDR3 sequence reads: CSVHRVGGYTF. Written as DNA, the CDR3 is TGCAGCGTACACAGGGTTGGCGGCTACACCTTC.

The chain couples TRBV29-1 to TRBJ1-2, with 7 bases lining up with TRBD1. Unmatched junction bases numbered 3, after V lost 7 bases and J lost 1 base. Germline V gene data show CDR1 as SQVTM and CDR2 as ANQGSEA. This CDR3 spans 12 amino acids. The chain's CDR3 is CSGDSYNYGYTF. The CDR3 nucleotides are TGCAGCGGGGACAGCTATAACTATGGCTACACCTTC.

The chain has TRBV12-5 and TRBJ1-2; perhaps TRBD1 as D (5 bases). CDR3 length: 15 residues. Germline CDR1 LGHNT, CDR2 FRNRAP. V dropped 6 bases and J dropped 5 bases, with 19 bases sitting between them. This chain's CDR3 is CASGTATGTQYGYTF. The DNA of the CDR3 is TGTGCTAGTGGGACCGCCACCGGGACCCAATATGGCTACACCTTC.

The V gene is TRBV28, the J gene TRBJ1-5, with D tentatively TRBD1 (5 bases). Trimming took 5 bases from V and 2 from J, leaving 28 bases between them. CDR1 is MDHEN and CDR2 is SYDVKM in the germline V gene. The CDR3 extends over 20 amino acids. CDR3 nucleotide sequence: TGTGCCAGCAGTATCCTGAACTGGGGGGGTAGTCCTGGACGCAATCAGCCCCAGCATTTT. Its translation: CASSILNWGGSPGRNQPQHF.

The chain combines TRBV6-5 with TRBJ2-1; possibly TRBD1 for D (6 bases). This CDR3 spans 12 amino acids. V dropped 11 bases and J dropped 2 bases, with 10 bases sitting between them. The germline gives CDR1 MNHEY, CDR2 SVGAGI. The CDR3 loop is CASQGTYNEQFF. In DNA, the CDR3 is TGTGCCTCACAGGGAACCTACAATGAGCAGTTCTTC.

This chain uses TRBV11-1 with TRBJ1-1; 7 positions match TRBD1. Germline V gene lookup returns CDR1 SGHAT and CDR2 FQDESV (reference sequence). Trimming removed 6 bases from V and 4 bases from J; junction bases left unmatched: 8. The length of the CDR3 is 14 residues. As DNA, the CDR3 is TGTGCCAGCAGGTCCTTCACAGGGGTCACTGAAGCTTTCTTT. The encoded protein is CASRSFTGVTEAFF. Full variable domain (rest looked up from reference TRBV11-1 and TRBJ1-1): EAEVAQSPRYKITEKSQAVAFWCDPISGHATLYWYRQILGQGPELLVQFQDESVVDDSQLPKDRFSAERLKGVDSTLKIQPAELGDSAMYLCASRSFTGVTEAFFGQGTRLTVV.

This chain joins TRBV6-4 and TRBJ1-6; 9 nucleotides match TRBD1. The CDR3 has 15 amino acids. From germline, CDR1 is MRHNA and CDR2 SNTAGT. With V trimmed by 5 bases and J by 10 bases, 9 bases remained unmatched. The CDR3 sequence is CASSLQGATGSPLHF. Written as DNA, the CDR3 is TGTGCCAGCAGTTTACAGGGGGCGACCGGGTCACCCCTCCACTTT.

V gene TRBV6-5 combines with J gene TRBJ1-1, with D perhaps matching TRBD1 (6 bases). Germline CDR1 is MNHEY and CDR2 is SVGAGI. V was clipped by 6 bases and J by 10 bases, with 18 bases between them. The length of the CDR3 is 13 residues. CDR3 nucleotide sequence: TGTGCCAGCAGCCCCCGGGGGGGGGCTCCAGCTTTCTTT. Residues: CASSPRGGAPAFF.

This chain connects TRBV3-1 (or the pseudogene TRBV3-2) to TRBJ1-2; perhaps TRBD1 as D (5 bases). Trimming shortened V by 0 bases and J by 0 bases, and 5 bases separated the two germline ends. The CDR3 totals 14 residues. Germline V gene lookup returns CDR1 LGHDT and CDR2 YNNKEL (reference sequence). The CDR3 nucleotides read TGTGCCAGCAGCCAAGAGGGGGCTAACTATGGCTACACCTTC. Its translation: CASSQEGANYGYTF.

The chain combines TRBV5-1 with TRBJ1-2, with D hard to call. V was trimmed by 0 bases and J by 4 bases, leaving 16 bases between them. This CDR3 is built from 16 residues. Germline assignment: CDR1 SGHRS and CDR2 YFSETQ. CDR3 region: CASSLAPSRDLYGYTF. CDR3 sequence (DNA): TGCGCCAGCAGCTTGGCCCCTTCGAGGGATCTCTATGGCTACACCTTC.

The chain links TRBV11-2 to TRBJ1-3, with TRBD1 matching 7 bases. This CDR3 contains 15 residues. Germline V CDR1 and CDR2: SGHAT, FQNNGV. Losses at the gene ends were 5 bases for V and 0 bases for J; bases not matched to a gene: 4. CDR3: CASSQGQSSGNTIYF. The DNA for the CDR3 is TGTGCCAGCAGCCAGGGACAGAGCTCTGGAAACACCATATATTTT. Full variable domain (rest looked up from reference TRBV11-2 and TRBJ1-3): EAGVAQSPRYKIIEKRQSVAFWCNPISGHATLYWYQQILGQGPKLLIQFQNNGVVDDSQLPKDRFSAERLKGVDSTLKIQPAKLEDSAVYLCASSQGQSSGNTIYFGEGSWLTVV.

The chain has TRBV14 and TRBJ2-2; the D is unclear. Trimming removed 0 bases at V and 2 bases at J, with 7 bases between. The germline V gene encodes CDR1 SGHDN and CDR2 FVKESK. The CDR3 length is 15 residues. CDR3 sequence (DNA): TGTGCCAGCAGCCAAGATTCCATCAACACCGGGGAGCTGTTTTTT. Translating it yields CASSQDSINTGELFF.

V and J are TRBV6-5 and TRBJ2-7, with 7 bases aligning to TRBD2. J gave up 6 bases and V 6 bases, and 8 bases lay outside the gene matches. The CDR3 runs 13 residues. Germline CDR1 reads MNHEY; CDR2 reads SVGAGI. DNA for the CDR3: TGTGCCAGCAGCGGACTAGATTTAGGCGAGCAGTACTTC. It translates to CASSGLDLGEQYF.

CDR3 DNA: TGTGCCAGCAGTCCTCGGGACGTCACAGATACGCAGTATTTT. As protein: CASSPRDVTDTQYF. The J gene is TRBJ2-3, the V gene TRBV27; D may be TRBD1 or TRBD2 (5 bases each). Trimming left V 5 bases short and J 2 bases short, with 11 bases between. There are 14 residues in the CDR3. Per the germline V gene, CDR1 is MNHEY and CDR2 is SMNVEV (reference sequence).

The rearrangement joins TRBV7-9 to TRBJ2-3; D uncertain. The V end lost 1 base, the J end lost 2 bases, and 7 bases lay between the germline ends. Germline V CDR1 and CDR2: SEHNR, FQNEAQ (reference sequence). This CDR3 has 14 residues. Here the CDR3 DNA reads TGTGCCAGCAGCTTAGTGTTGTACACAGATACGCAGTATTTT. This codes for CASSLVLYTDTQYF. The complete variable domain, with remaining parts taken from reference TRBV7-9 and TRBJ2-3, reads DTGVSQNPRHKITKRGQNVTFRCDPISEHNRLYWYRQTLGQGPEFLTYFQNEAQLEKSRLLSDRFSAERPKGSFSTLEIQRTEQGDSAMYLCASSLVLYTDTQYFGPGTRLTVL.

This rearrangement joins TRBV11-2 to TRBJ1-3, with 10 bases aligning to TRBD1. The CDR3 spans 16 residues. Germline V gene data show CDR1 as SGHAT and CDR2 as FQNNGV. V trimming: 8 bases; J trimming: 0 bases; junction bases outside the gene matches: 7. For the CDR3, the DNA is TGTGCCAGCGAGAAAGACAGGGGGCTCTCTGGAAACACCATATATTTT. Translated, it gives CASEKDRGLSGNTIYF. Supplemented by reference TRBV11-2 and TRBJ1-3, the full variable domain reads EAGVAQSPRYKIIEKRQSVAFWCNPISGHATLYWYQQILGQGPKLLIQFQNNGVVDDSQLPKDRFSAERLKGVDSTLKIQPAKLEDSAVYLCASEKDRGLSGNTIYFGEGSWLTVV.

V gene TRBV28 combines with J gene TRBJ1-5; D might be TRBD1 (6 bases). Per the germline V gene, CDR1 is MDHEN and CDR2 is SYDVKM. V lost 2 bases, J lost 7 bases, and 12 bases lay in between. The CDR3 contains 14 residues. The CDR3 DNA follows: TGTGCCAGCAGTTTAGGCCAGGGGAGCCAGCCCCAGCATTTT. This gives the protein CASSLGQGSQPQHF.

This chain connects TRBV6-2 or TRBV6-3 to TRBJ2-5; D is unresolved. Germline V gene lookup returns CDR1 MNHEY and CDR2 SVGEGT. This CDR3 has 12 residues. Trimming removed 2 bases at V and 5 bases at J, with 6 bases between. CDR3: CASSYPMETQYF. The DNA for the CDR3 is TGTGCCAGCAGTTACCCAATGGAGACCCAGTACTTC.

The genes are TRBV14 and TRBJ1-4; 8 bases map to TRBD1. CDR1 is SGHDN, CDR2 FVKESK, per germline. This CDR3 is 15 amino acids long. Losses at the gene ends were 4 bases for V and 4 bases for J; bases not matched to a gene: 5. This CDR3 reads CASSRIQGVNEKLFF. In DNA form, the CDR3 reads TGTGCCAGCAGCCGCATACAGGGGGTTAATGAAAAACTGTTTTTT.

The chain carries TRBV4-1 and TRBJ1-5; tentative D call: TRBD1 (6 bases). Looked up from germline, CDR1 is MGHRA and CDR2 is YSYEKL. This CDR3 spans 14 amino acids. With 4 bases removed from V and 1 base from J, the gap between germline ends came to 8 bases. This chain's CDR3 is CASSRGPSNQPQHF. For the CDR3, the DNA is TGCGCCAGCAGCCGGGGGCCGAGCAATCAGCCCCAGCATTTT.

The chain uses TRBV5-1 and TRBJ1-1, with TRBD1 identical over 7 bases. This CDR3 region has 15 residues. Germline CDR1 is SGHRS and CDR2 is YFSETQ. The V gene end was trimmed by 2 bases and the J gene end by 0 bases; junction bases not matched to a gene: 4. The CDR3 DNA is TGCGCCAGCAGCTTCCAGACAGGGTTGAACACTGAAGCTTTCTTT. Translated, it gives CASSFQTGLNTEAFF. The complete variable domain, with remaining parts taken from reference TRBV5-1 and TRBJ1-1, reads KAGVTQTPRYLIKTRGQQVTLSCSPISGHRSVSWYQQTPGQGLQFLFEYFSETQRNKGNFPGRFSGRQFSNSRSEMNVSTLELGDSALYLCASSFQTGLNTEAFFGQGTRLTVV.

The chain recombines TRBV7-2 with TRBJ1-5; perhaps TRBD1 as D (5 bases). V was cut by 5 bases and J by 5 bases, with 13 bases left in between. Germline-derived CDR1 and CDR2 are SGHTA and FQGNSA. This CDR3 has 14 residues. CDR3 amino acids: CASSLWQTDQPQHF. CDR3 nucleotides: TGTGCCAGCAGCCTTTGGCAGACAGATCAGCCCCAGCATTTT.

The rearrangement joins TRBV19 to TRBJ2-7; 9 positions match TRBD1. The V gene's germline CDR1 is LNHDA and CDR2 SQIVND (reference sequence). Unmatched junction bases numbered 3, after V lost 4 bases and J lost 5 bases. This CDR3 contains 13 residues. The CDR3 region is CASSTTGGNEQYF. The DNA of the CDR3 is TGTGCCAGTAGTACGACAGGGGGGAACGAGCAGTACTTC.

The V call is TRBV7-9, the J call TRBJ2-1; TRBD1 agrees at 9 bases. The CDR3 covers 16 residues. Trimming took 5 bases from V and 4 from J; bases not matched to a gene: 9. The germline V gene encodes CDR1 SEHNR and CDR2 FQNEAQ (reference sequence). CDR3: CASSHYRDRDYNEQFF. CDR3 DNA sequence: TGTGCCAGCAGCCATTATCGGGACAGGGATTACAATGAGCAGTTCTTC.

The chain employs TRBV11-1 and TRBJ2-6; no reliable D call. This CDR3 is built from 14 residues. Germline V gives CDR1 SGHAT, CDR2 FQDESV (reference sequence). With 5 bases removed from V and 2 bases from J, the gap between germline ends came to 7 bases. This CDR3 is CASSRFAGANVLTF. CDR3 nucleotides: TGTGCCAGCAGCCGATTTGCTGGGGCCAACGTCCTGACTTTC. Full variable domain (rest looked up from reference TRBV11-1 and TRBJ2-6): EAEVAQSPRYKITEKSQAVAFWCDPISGHATLYWYRQILGQGPELLVQFQDESVVDDSQLPKDRFSAERLKGVDSTLKIQPAELGDSAMYLCASSRFAGANVLTFGAGSRLTVL.

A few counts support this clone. The CDR3 loop is CASSFQVYEQYF. The CDR3, as DNA: TGTGCCAGCAGTTTCCAGGTCTACGAGCAGTACTTC. V is TRBV12-3 or TRBV12-4 and J is TRBJ2-7; D unclear. The CDR3 covers 12 residues. Deletions cut 3 bases from V and 3 bases from J, with 6 bases between.

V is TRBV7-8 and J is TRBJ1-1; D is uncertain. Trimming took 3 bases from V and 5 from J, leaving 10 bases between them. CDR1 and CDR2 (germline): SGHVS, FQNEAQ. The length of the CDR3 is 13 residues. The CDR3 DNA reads TGTGCCAGCAGCTTCCGAGAAGGGACTGAAGCTTTCTTT. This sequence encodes CASSFREGTEAFF.

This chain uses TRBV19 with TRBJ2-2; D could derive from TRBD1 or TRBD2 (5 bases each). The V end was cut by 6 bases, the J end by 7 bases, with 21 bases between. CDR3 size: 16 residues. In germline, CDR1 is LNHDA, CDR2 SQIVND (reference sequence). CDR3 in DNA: TGTGCCAGTAGCCCCATCCACCGGGACCGAAACGGGGAGCTGTTTTTT. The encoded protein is CASSPIHRDRNGELFF. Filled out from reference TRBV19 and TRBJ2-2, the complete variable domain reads DGGITQSPKYLFRKEGQNVTLSCEQNLNHDAMYWYRQDPGQGLRLIYYSQIVNDFQKGDIAEGYSVSREKKESFPLTVTSAQKNPTAFYLCASSPIHRDRNGELFFGEGSRLTVL.

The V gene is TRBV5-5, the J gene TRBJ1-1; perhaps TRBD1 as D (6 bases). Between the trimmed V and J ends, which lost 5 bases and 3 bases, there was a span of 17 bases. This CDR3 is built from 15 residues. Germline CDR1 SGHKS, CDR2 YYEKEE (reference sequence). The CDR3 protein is CASSISPTGHTEAFF. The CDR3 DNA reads TGTGCCAGCAGTATTTCCCCGACAGGCCACACTGAAGCTTTCTTT.

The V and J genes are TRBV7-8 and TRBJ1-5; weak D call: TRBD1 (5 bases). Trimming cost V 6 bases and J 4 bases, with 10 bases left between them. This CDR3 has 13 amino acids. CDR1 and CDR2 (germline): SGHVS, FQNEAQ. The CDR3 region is CASSKTENQPQHF. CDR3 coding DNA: TGTGCCAGCAGTAAGACAGAGAATCAGCCCCAGCATTTT.